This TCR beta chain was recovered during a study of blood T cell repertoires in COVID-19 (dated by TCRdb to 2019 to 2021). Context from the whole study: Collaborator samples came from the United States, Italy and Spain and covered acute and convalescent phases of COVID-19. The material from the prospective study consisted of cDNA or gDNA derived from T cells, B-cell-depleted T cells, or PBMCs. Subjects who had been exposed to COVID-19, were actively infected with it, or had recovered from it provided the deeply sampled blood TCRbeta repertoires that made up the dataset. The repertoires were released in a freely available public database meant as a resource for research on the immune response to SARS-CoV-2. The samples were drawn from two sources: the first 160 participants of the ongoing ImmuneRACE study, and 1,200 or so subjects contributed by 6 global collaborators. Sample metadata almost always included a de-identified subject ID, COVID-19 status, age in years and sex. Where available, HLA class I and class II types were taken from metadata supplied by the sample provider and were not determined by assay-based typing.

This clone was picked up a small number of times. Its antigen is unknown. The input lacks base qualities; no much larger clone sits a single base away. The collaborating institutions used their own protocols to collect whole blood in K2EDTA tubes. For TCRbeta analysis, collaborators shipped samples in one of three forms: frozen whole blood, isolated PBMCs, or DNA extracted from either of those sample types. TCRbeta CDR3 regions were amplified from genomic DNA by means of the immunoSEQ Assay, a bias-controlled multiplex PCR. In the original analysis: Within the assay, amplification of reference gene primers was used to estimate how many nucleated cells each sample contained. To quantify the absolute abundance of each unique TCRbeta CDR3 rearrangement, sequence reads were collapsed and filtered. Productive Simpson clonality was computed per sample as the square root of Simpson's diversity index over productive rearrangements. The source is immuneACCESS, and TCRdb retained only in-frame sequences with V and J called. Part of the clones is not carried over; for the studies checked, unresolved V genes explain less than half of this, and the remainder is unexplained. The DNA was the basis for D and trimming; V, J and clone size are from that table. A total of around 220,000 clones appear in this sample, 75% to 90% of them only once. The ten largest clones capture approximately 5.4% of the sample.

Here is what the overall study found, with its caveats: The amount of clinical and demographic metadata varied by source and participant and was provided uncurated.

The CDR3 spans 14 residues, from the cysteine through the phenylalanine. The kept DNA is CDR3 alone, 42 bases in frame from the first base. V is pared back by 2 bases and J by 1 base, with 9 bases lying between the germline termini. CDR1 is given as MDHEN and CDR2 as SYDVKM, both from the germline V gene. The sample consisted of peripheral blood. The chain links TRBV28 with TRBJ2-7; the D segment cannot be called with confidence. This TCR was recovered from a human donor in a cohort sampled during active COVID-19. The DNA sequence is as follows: TGTGCCAGCAGTTTAGAGGTCCCTTCCTACGAGCAGTACTTC. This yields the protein CASSLEVPSYEQYF.